This record looks at one T cell receptor beta chain sequence and its context. The sample holds many counts of this clonotype. Its antigen specificity is not known. There are no base qualities to consult, and no much larger clone falls within one base. Genomic DNA served as template for TCR beta VDJ combination and CDR3 sequence profiling. TCR repertoire sequencing was run on an Illumina HiSeq 2000. The paper's processing steps were these. TRBV/TRBJ rearrangement plots, CDR3 size and DJ length profiles, and Simpson's diversity index were used to assess repertoires. Whichever DNA sequence was most abundant in the deep sequencing data was defined as the immunodominant clone. CDR3 amino acid sequences were screened for sharing across subjects and compared with published repertoires and the VDJdb database. The raw public reads went through TCRdb reprocessing: fastp at Q25, MiXCR clone calling, in-frame beta chains kept. Identical CDR3 proteins give one entry, which carries the most common genes and DNA. The authors' filters were not applied to this entry. The sample has around 430,000 distinct CDR3 sequences on record, around 32% of them singletons. The ten largest clones represent 0.82% of the sample.

V sheds 0 bases and J sheds 8 bases, leaving 11 bases between their ends. The germline V gene specifies SGHRS as CDR1 and YFSETQ as CDR2. There are 13 amino acids in the CDR3, from cysteine to phenylalanine inclusive. Of all the DNA, just the CDR3 is kept, 39 bases in frame from base 1. Flow cytometry had shown CD8+CD57+ cell expansion in the patients selected for sequencing. Severe acquired aplastic anemia was diagnosed in all patients according to International Study of Aplastic Anemia and Agranulocytosis and Camitta criteria. No patient had received any therapy when blood was sampled. In this study, sorted CD4+ and CD8+ T cells from the blood of healthy subjects and of severe aplastic anemia patients had their TCR repertoires deep-sequenced. Patients were enrolled in the USA under clinicaltrials.gov protocols 00001620, 01623167, 00001397, 00071045, 00081523 and 00961064. Ficoll-Paque density gradient centrifugation was used to isolate peripheral blood mononuclear cells. Before DNA extraction, CD4+ and CD8+ T cells were sorted with FACS or magnetic beads.

The data were taken from a study of CD8+CD57+ T cells in acquired aplastic anemia (dated by TCRdb to the late 2010s). Concerning the study at large: A mean of about 3.2 ug of DNA, ranging from about 0.2 to 27.4 ug, was extracted from sorted CD4+ and CD8+ cells. CD8+CD57+ expansion was defined as frequency above the mean frequency observed in healthy subjects.

General findings and caveats noted by the study authors: Patients and healthy controls showed no significant difference in CD8+ Simpson's diversity (P=0.060). About 30 CD8+ CDR3 sequences were found to be shared between patients and controls, but these sequences appeared to be highly expressed in patients and within the immunodominant clones of the patients.

Source material: sorted CD4+, CD8+, or CD8+CD57+ T cells (not recorded which) from PBMCs. This receptor was taken from a human donor with aplastic anemia. The chain joins TRBV5-1 to TRBJ1-2, with no confidently assigned D gene. The sequence in DNA is TGCGCCAGCAGCTTGGGACGGCTAAACGGCTACACCTTC. Its protein is CASSLGRLNGYTF. When the CDR3 is completed using the reference TRBV5-1 and TRBJ1-2 genes on either side, the full variable domain is KAGVTQTPRYLIKTRGQQVTLSCSPISGHRSVSWYQQTPGQGLQFLFEYFSETQRNKGNFPGRFSGRQFSNSRSEMNVSTLELGDSALYLCASSLGRLNGYTFGSGTRLTVV.